The 20 T cell receptor beta chains given below trace back to one sample, sequenced in a study of radiation and T cells in renal cell carcinoma. Libraries were prepared by immunoSEQ multiplex PCR; TCRdb keeps only in-frame clonotypes and omits some of them. The profile shows 60,000 or so clones, over 60% of them singletons. Indicated time point: blood 4 weeks post-SBRT, at nephrectomy. As for treatment: 15 Gy SBRT to primary tumor, nephrectomy 4 weeks later. The specimen comprised blood, sampled from a patient whose treatment included radiotherapy and nephrectomy. The origin of the receptors is a man aged 60 to 75 with renal cell carcinoma.

V gene TRBV5-6 combines with J gene TRBJ2-1; 8 bases line up with TRBD2. Germline CDR1 is SGHDT and CDR2 is YYEEEE. The CDR3 totals 15 residues. The V and J ends lost 4 bases and 8 bases, in that order; junction bases with no gene match: 11. CDR3 sequence: CASSRPGLGVHEQFF. In DNA form, the CDR3 reads TGTGCCAGCAGCCGCCCGGGACTAGGCGTCCATGAGCAGTTCTTC.

V and J are TRBV11-2 and TRBJ1-1; D gene ambiguous. The V end lost 5 bases, the J end lost 3 bases, and 13 bases lay between the germline ends. Germline lookup yields CDR1 SGHAT and CDR2 FQNNGV. The CDR3 totals 14 residues. Here the CDR3 reads CASSLTTGDTEAFF. CDR3 in DNA: TGTGCCAGCAGCCTTACGACGGGCGACACTGAAGCTTTCTTT.

The chain joins TRBV29-1 to TRBJ1-1, with D unresolved. CDR3 size: 12 residues. V was cut by 0 bases and J by 8 bases, with 10 bases left in between. From germline, CDR1 is SQVTM and CDR2 ANQGSEA. This chain's CDR3 is CSVEDVWREAFF. CDR3 in DNA: TGCAGCGTTGAAGACGTTTGGAGGGAAGCTTTCTTT.

This clone was detected only once. The junction differs from germline at one of its ends, possibly a read error. The chain couples TRBV5-1 to TRBJ1-1; D is unclear. Germline V gives CDR1 SGHRS, CDR2 YFSETQ. The CDR3 is made up of 12 amino acids. CDR3: CASRLGFGEAFF. In DNA, the CDR3 is TGCGCCAGCAGGTTGGGGTTCGGTGAAGCTTTCTTT.

The chain uses TRBV4-3 and TRBJ1-2; a weak D match, TRBD1 (6 bases). Trimming left V 0 bases short and J 2 bases short, with 13 bases between. The CDR3 sequence is 16 residues long. CDR1 LGHNA and CDR2 YSLEER come from the germline V gene. This chain's CDR3 is CASSQDLAGTNYGYTF. The CDR3, as DNA: TGCGCCAGCAGCCAAGATCTTGCAGGGACAAACTATGGCTACACCTTC.

The gene calls are TRBV15 and TRBJ1-4, with 8 bases aligning to TRBD1. The CDR3 length is 19 residues. With V trimmed by 0 bases and J by 5 bases, 14 bases remained unmatched. Germline-derived CDR1 and CDR2 are LNHNV and YYDKDF (reference sequence). The chain's CDR3 is CATSRDVDRARGTNEKLFF. The CDR3 nucleotides read TGTGCCACCAGCAGAGATGTGGACAGGGCCCGGGGGACAAATGAAAAACTGTTTTTT. The whole variable domain, filled in from reference TRBV15 and TRBJ1-4, reads DAMVIQNPRYQVTQFGKPVTLSCSQTLNHNVMYWYQQKSSQAPKLLFHYYDKDFNNEADTPDNFQSRRPNTSFCFLDIRSPGLGDTAMYLCATSRDVDRARGTNEKLFFGSGTQLSVL.

This clone is labeled medium-sized. The chain employs TRBV27 and TRBJ1-4, with TRBD1 as a possible D gene (5 bases). The CDR3 runs 13 residues. The V end was cut by 6 bases, the J end by 3 bases, with 8 bases between. Germline assignment: CDR1 MNHEY and CDR2 SMNVEV (reference sequence). The CDR3 DNA follows: TGTGCCAGCAGGATAGGGGCTAATGAAAAACTGTTTTTT. Its protein product is CASRIGANEKLFF. The full variable domain, in which reference TRBV27 and TRBJ1-4 provide the parts outside the CDR3, is EAQVTQNPRYLITVTGKKLTVTCSQNMNHEYMSWYRQDPGLGLRQIYYSMNVEVTDKGDVPEGYKVSRKEKRNFPLILESPSPNQTSLYFCASRIGANEKLFFGSGTQLSVL.

This clone was observed a few times. This sequence joins TRBV5-8 and TRBJ1-1, with D uncertain. CDR3 length: 14 residues. V shed 0 bases and J shed 1 base, with 7 bases lying between them. Per germline, CDR1 SGHTS and CDR2 YDEGEE. In DNA, the CDR3 is TGTGCCAGCAGCTTGGGGGTCACGAACACTGAAGCTTTCTTT. Translated, it gives CASSLGVTNTEAFF. Variable domain in full (rest from reference TRBV5-8 and TRBJ1-1): EAGVTQSPTHLIKTRGQQATLRCSPISGHTSVYWYQQALGLGLQFLLWYDEGEERNRGNFPPRFSGRQFPNYSSELNVNALELEDSALYLCASSLGVTNTEAFFGQGTRLTVV.

A note on this clone: Other nucleotide sequences from this sample produce the same CDR3. The rearrangement uses TRBV7-2 and TRBJ2-7, with 8 nucleotides matching TRBD1. The CDR3 sequence is 14 residues long. V was pared by 5 bases and J by 2 bases, with 5 bases of the junction left unmatched. CDR1 and CDR2 (germline): SGHTA, FQGNSA. CDR3 bases: TGTGCCAGCAGCCCAGGACAGGGCGCCTACGAGCAGTACTTC. This gives the protein CASSPGQGAYEQYF.

V is TRBV7-8 and J is TRBJ2-7, with 11 bases that match TRBD1. CDR1 SGHVS and CDR2 FQNEAQ come from the germline V gene. J lost 6 bases, V lost 2 bases, and 3 bases had no gene match. The CDR3 totals 14 residues. CDR3 amino acids: CASSLQGTGGEQYV. Written as DNA, the CDR3 is TGTGCCAGCAGCTTACAGGGGACAGGGGGCGAGCAGTACGTC.

The chain joins TRBV9 to TRBJ1-4; perhaps TRBD1 as D (6 bases). This CDR3 is 14 amino acids long. Germline V gene data show CDR1 as SGDLS and CDR2 as YYNGEE. The V end lost 3 bases, the J end lost 10 bases, and 16 bases lay between the germline ends. In nucleotides, the CDR3 is TGTGCCAGCAGCGGCAGGGGAGGGGAGGGAAAACTGTTTTTT. This encodes CASSGRGGEGKLFF.

The chain combines TRBV2 with TRBJ2-3, with TRBD2 as a possible D gene (7 bases). Trimming pared 6 bases from V and 4 bases from J, leaving 14 bases between. The germline V gene has CDR1 SNHLY and CDR2 FYNNEI. The CDR3 covers 14 residues. CDR3 bases: TGTGCCAGCAGGTACGGGGGGCTCCCAGATACGCAGTATTTT. Translating it yields CASRYGGLPDTQYF.

J is TRBJ2-2 and V is TRBV10-1; 7 positions agree with TRBD2. The germline V gene has CDR1 WNHNN and CDR2 SYGVQD (reference sequence). Trimming cost V 2 bases and J 6 bases; bases outside gene matches: 6. CDR3 length: 15 residues. This CDR3 is CASSEMSGVPGELFF. DNA for the CDR3: TGCGCCAGCAGTGAGATGAGCGGGGTGCCCGGGGAGCTGTTTTTT.

The V call is TRBV5-4, the J call TRBJ2-3; TRBD1 matches at 7 bases. Germline V CDR1 and CDR2: SGHNT, YYREEE (reference sequence). This CDR3 is 15 amino acids long. The J segment lost 0 bases and the V segment lost 4 bases, leaving 5 bases of the junction unmatched. The CDR3 reads CASSRDSPSTDTQYF. The CDR3 nucleotides read TGTGCCAGCAGCCGGGACAGCCCTAGCACAGATACGCAGTATTTT.

The V and J genes are TRBV12-5 and TRBJ2-1; 7 nucleotides match TRBD1. Germline values: CDR1 LGHNT, CDR2 FRNRAP. The CDR3 length is 14 residues. J lost 5 bases, V lost 7 bases, and 8 bases had no gene match. The CDR3 reads CASAPGQADNEQFF. The CDR3 DNA reads as TGTGCTAGTGCCCCAGGACAGGCAGACAATGAGCAGTTCTTC.

J is TRBJ2-1 and V is TRBV5-1, with a possible D match to TRBD1 (6 bases). Germline-derived CDR1 and CDR2 are SGHRS and YFSETQ. There are 16 residues in the CDR3. V was shortened by 0 bases and J by 4 bases, with 14 bases between the two germline ends. The CDR3 sequence is CASSLGDRFAYNEQFF. For the CDR3, the DNA is TGCGCCAGCAGCTTGGGTGACAGGTTTGCGTACAATGAGCAGTTCTTC.

The chain combines TRBV2 with TRBJ2-4, with D possibly being TRBD2 (5 bases). The CDR3 is 13 amino acids. Trimming left V 10 bases short and J 8 bases short, with 18 bases between. Per germline, CDR1 SNHLY and CDR2 FYNNEI. CDR3 loop: CATGTATRDIQYF. For the CDR3, the DNA is TGTGCCACCGGAACCGCTACGAGGGACATTCAGTACTTC.

This rearrangement joins TRBV28 to TRBJ1-5; D unresolved. Germline loops: CDR1 MDHEN, CDR2 SYDVKM. The V and J ends lost 6 bases and 0 bases respectively, with 15 bases between them. This CDR3 comprises 16 residues. CDR3 protein: CASSPTYSYSNQPQHF. CDR3 bases: TGTGCCAGCAGCCCGACGTACAGTTATAGCAATCAGCCCCAGCATTTT. The full variable domain, with the rest looked up from reference TRBV28 and TRBJ1-5, is DVKVTQSSRYLVKRTGEKVFLECVQDMDHENMFWYRQDPGLGLRLIYFSYDVKMKEKGDIPEGYSVSREKKERFSLILESASTNQTSMYLCASSPTYSYSNQPQHFGDGTRLSIL.

This chain links TRBV6-6 with TRBJ2-7; 9 bases are shared with TRBD2. Germline CDR1 MNHNY, CDR2 SVGAGI (reference sequence). The CDR3 is 15 amino acids. J gave up 4 bases and V 3 bases, and 7 bases lay outside the gene matches. The CDR3 bases are TGTGCCAGCAGTTATGATAGCGGGAGTTATTACGAGCAGTACGTC. Protein sequence: CASSYDSGSYYEQYV.

The gene calls are TRBV2 and TRBJ1-1; no clear D gene. V lost 7 bases, J lost 3 bases, and 12 bases lay in between. Germline V gene sequence: CDR1 SNHLY, CDR2 FYNNEI. The CDR3 extends over 13 amino acids. CDR3 DNA: TGTGCCAGCATAACGGGGTTCGACACTGAAGCTTTCTTT. Its protein is CASITGFDTEAFF.